The TCR beta chain under discussion was sequenced for a study of cytomegalovirus exposure and HLA in healthy donors. A multiplex PCR was run with 60 Vbeta primers and 13 Jbeta primers. Method: immunoSEQ multiplex PCR; TCRdb's copy keeps in-frame clones and lacks some. The table has about 160,000 clones, roughly 80% seen once. Germline loops: CDR1 GTSNPN, CDR2 SVGIG (reference sequence). Trimming took 5 bases from V and 2 from J, leaving 12 bases between them. The CDR3 covers 13 residues. The chain links TRBV30 to TRBJ1-1; tentative D call: TRBD1 (6 bases). The clonotype was recovered from a female donor in good health and CMV-seronegative. What was sequenced was PBMCs. The CDR3 region is CAWCWTANTEAFF. CDR3 coding DNA: TGTGCCTGGTGCTGGACAGCAAACACTGAAGCTTTCTTT.